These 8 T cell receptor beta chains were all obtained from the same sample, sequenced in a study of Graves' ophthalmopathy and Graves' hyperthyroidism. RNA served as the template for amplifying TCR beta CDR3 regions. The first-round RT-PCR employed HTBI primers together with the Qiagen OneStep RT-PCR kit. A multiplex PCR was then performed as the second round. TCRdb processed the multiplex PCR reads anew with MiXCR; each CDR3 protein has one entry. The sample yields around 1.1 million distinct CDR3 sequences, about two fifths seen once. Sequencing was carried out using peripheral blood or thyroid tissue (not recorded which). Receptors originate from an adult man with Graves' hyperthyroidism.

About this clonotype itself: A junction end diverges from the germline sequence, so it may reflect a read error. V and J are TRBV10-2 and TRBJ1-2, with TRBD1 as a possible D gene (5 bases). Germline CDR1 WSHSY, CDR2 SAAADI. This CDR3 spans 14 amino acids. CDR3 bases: TGCGCCTGCAGCGTTGTCGGGGGGAACTATGGCTACACCTTC. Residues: CACSVVGGNYGYTF.

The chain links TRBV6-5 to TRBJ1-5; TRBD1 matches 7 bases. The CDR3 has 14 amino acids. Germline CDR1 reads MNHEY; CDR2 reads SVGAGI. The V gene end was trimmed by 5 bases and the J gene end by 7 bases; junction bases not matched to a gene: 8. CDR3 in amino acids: CASSDDREGQPQHF. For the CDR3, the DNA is TGTGCCAGCAGTGACGACAGGGAAGGCCAGCCCCAGCATTTT.

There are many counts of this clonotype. Here the CDR3 DNA reads TGCGCCAGCAGCTTCTCCCGAGCGGGACAGAACACTGAAGCTTTCTTT. Protein sequence: CASSFSRAGQNTEAFF. V and J are TRBV5-1 and TRBJ1-1; D is perhaps TRBD1 (6 bases). Trimming left V 2 bases short and J 1 base short, with 15 bases between. Germline CDR1 SGHRS, CDR2 YFSETQ. CDR3 size: 16 residues. Looking up the rest from reference TRBV5-1 and TRBJ1-1 gives the full variable domain: KAGVTQTPRYLIKTRGQQVTLSCSPISGHRSVSWYQQTPGQGLQFLFEYFSETQRNKGNFPGRFSGRQFSNSRSEMNVSTLELGDSALYLCASSFSRAGQNTEAFFGQGTRLTVV.

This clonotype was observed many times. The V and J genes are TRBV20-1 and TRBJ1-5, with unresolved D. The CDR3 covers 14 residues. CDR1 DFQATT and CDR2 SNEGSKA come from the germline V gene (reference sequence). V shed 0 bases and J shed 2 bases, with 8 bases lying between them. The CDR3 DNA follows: TGCAGTGCTAGAGATCCGGGTGGCAATCAGCCCCAGCATTTT. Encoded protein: CSARDPGGNQPQHF.

In DNA form, the CDR3 reads TGTGCCAGCAGCGTCGGAACAGGACAATCGGGAGAGACCCAGTACTTC. Translation: CASSVGTGQSGETQYF. The chain combines TRBV25-1 with TRBJ2-5; maybe TRBD1 (5 bases). The CDR3 extends over 16 amino acids. The V end was cut by 6 bases, the J end by 4 bases, with 21 bases between. Per germline, CDR1 MGHDK and CDR2 SYGVNS. Drawing the rest from reference TRBV25-1 and TRBJ2-5, the complete variable domain is EADIYQTPRYLVIGTGKKITLECSQTMGHDKMYWYQQDPGMELHLIHYSYGVNSTEKGDLSSESTVSRIRTEHFPLTLESARPSHTSQYLCASSVGTGQSGETQYFGPGTRLLVL.

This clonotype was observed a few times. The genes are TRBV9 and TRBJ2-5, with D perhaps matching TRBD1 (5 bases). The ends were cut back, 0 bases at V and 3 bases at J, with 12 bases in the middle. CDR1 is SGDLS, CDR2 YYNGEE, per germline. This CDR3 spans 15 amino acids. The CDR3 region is CASSVDGHRKETQYF. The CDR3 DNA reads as TGTGCCAGCAGCGTAGACGGACACCGAAAAGAGACCCAGTACTTC.

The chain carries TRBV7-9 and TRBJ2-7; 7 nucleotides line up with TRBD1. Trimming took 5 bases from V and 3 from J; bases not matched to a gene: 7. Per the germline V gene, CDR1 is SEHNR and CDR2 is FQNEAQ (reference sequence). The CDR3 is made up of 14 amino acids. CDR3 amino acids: CASSPWDRYYEQYF. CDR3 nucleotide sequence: TGTGCCAGCAGCCCGTGGGACAGATACTACGAGCAGTACTTC.

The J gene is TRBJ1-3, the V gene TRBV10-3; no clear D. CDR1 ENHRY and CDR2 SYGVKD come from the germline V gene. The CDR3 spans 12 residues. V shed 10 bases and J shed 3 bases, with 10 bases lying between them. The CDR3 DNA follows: TGTGCCAGCACCTCTGGTGGAAACACCATATATTTT. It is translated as CASTSGGNTIYF.